Listed here is a single TCR beta chain. Its antigen is undetermined. These data belong to a study of PD-1 blockade in mismatch repair-deficient tumors. Study results and caveats: Rapid post-treatment expansion, then contraction, generally preceding radiologic response, marked tumor-resident clones.

The protocol was immunoSEQ multiplex PCR, while the TCRdb copy is restricted to in-frame clones and leaves out a portion. The sample lists about 79,000 clones, roughly 80% occurring once. V was shortened by 2 bases and J by 4 bases, with 8 bases between the two germline ends. The CDR3 sequence is 14 residues long. Germline V CDR1 and CDR2: MNHNS, SASEGT. All patients were mismatch repair deficient, assessed by either PCR or immunohistochemistry. This TCR was sampled from an adult with mismatch repair-deficient cancer. The V call is TRBV6-1, the J call TRBJ2-2; D is undetermined. The sample in question was peripheral blood, obtained 44 weeks after starting pembrolizumab. CDR3: CASSELQSTGELFF. The CDR3, as DNA: TGTGCCAGCAGTGAATTACAGTCCACCGGGGAGCTGTTTTTT.